A single sample is the source of the 3 T cell receptor beta chains below, sequenced in a study of control samples from healthy donors and cancer patients. Only in-frame clones appear in the TCRdb table, and some are missing; sequencing was by immunoSEQ multiplex PCR. The table shows about 95,000 clones, with approximately 86% occurring only once. Sequencing was performed on blood. The receptor source for this set is a man under 40 in good health.

Comments on this clone: Other DNA sequences of this sample code for an identical CDR3. V gene TRBV10-3 combines with J gene TRBJ2-2, with D maybe TRBD2 (6 bases). V gave up 2 bases and J gave up 8 bases, with 12 bases separating them. Germline CDR1 and CDR2: ENHRY and SYGVKD. The CDR3 has 14 amino acids. The CDR3 nucleotides are TGTGCCATCAGTGAGCGCGGGGAGTCGGGGGAGCTGTTTTTT. Its protein product is CAISERGESGELFF.

The CDR3, as DNA: TGTGCCAGCAGCAAAACGGGGGGTGACACCATATATTTT. The encoded protein is CASSKTGGDTIYF. The V gene is TRBV21-1, the J gene TRBJ1-3. TRBV21-1 is labeled a pseudogene. This CDR3 has 13 residues.

This clone was counted once. V usage is TRBV4-1 and J usage is TRBJ1-1, with D uncertain. The CDR3 has 13 amino acids. Germline CDR1 and CDR2: MGHRA and YSYEKL. V lost 0 bases and J lost 10, with 12 bases in between. The CDR3 sequence: CASSQETAPVAFF. CDR3 DNA: TGCGCCAGCAGCCAAGAAACGGCCCCAGTAGCTTTCTTT.